These 24 T cell receptor beta chains were sequenced from one sample in a study of siplizumab effects on memory and regulatory T cells. Here immunoSEQ multiplex PCR was the method, and the copy in TCRdb shows in-frame clones only, minus some. The table lists some 110,000 clones, over 85% of them singletons. The sample was Tregs sorted from blood. The source is a human donor in good health.

This clone was picked up one time. V is TRBV6-5 and J is TRBJ2-3; 9 bases match TRBD1. CDR1 is MNHEY, CDR2 SVGAGI, per germline. This CDR3 is built from 16 residues. The junction had 8 bases not matched to a gene; V was cut back by 4 bases and J by 3 bases. The CDR3, as DNA: TGTGCCAGCAGTTTAACCGGGACAGGGATAACAGATACGCAGTATTTT. Translated, it gives CASSLTGTGITDTQYF.

The J gene is TRBJ2-5, the V gene TRBV27; D call uncertain. Germline V lookup: CDR1 MNHEY, CDR2 SMNVEV (reference sequence). V shed 3 bases and J shed 7 bases, with 12 bases lying between them. The CDR3 has 13 residues. The CDR3 is CASSLRTPGTQYF. In DNA, the CDR3 is TGTGCCAGCAGTTTGAGGACCCCAGGGACCCAGTACTTC.

The genes are TRBV18 and TRBJ2-3; 7 bases match TRBD1. The CDR3 runs to 16 residues. V shed 5 bases, J shed 2 bases, and the junction held 10 bases outside the gene matches. The V gene's germline CDR1 is KGHSH and CDR2 LQKENI. CDR3 sequence reads: CASSKGGQVVTDTQYF. The CDR3 region has the DNA TGTGCCAGCTCAAAGGGCGGACAGGTCGTCACAGATACGCAGTATTTT.

The V call is TRBV15, the J call TRBJ2-2; unclear D gene. V shed 5 bases and J shed 3 bases, with 7 bases lying between them. The V gene's germline CDR1 is LNHNV and CDR2 YYDKDF (reference sequence). CDR3 length: 13 amino acids. CDR3 amino acids: CATSRPDTGELFF. The CDR3 DNA reads TGTGCCACCAGCCGCCCTGACACCGGGGAGCTGTTTTTT.

The chain recombines TRBV14 with TRBJ2-5; D possibly corresponds to TRBD1 (5 bases). CDR1 and CDR2 from the germline V gene are SGHDN and FVKESK. The CDR3 is made up of 17 amino acids. V lost 0 bases, J lost 4 bases, and 18 bases lay in between. The CDR3 DNA reads as TGTGCCAGCAGCCAAGAGAATCATTTAGGGGTGAGAGAGACCCAGTACTTC. Translating it yields CASSQENHLGVRETQYF.

This clone came up once. The V gene is TRBV28, the J gene TRBJ1-4, with a possible D match to TRBD1 (6 bases). The CDR3 has 16 amino acids. V was clipped by 6 bases and J by 0 bases, with 14 bases between them. The germline V gene has CDR1 MDHEN and CDR2 SYDVKM. CDR3 in DNA: TGTGCCAGCAGCGCTACAGGGCCCGCAACTAATGAAAAACTGTTTTTT. Amino acid sequence: CASSATGPATNEKLFF.

The J gene is TRBJ1-1, the V gene TRBV9, with D possibly being TRBD1 (5 bases). In germline, CDR1 is SGDLS, CDR2 YYNGEE. V was pared by 0 bases and J by 4 bases, with 10 bases between. CDR3 size: 14 residues. The CDR3 bases are TGTGCCAGCAGCGTAGTGGTAGGGACCACTGAAGCTTTCTTT. Translating gives CASSVVVGTTEAFF.

The chain recombines TRBV5-1 with TRBJ2-2; D remains ambiguous. V was cut by 1 base and J by 8 bases, with 12 bases left in between. This CDR3 has 14 residues. Germline V gives CDR1 SGHRS, CDR2 YFSETQ. Here the CDR3 DNA reads TGCGCCAGCAGCTTGTTGGGAATCAGTGGGGAGCTGTTTTTT. This translates into CASSLLGISGELFF.

This clone was seen only once. This rearrangement joins TRBV5-6 to TRBJ2-5; D is perhaps TRBD1 (6 bases). Germline V gives CDR1 SGHDT, CDR2 YYEEEE. The ends were cut back, 4 bases at V and 1 base at J, with 11 bases in the middle. The CDR3 totals 14 residues. CDR3 region: CASSQGQFQETQYF. CDR3 bases: TGTGCCAGCAGCCAAGGACAGTTCCAAGAGACCCAGTACTTC.

The gene calls are TRBV5-6 and TRBJ2-7; possibly TRBD1 or TRBD2 for D (5 bases each). CDR1 is SGHDT and CDR2 is YYEEEE in the germline V gene. CDR3 length: 17 residues. V dropped 4 bases and J dropped 0 bases, with 20 bases sitting between them. This CDR3 is CASSPLRSGRTSYEQYF. CDR3 nucleotides: TGTGCCAGCAGCCCTTTACGATCGGGACGGACCTCCTACGAGCAGTACTTC.

This clone was seen only a few times. CDR3 in amino acids: CATSRDPTSSNEQFF. The CDR3, as DNA: TGTGCCACCAGCAGAGACCCAACTAGTTCCAATGAGCAGTTCTTC. This chain links TRBV15 with TRBJ2-1; a possible D gene is TRBD2 (5 bases). CDR1 LNHNV and CDR2 YYDKDF come from the germline V gene (reference sequence). V was pared by 0 bases and J by 6 bases, with 12 bases between. The CDR3 loop spans 15 amino acids.

This clone was detected once. This rearrangement joins TRBV6-6 to TRBJ1-5; D call uncertain. The CDR3 runs 16 residues. V was pared by 2 bases and J by 6 bases, with 17 bases between. The germline CDR1 and CDR2 sequences are MNHNY and SVGAGI (reference sequence). The CDR3 DNA reads as TGTGCCAGCAGTTACGCCCGGGCCCCCTACGGTCAGCCCCAGCATTTT. Amino acids: CASSYARAPYGQPQHF.

This chain connects TRBV11-2 to TRBJ2-3; 7 positions agree with TRBD1. This CDR3 is 16 amino acids long. The trim removed 0 bases at V and 2 bases at J, leaving 5 bases unmatched. Germline V gene sequence: CDR1 SGHAT, CDR2 FQNNGV. The CDR3 region has the DNA TGTGCCAGCAGCTTAGATGTCGACAGGGTCACAGATACGCAGTATTTT. Its protein product is CASSLDVDRVTDTQYF.

The gene calls are TRBV10-2 and TRBJ2-2; D not certain. Germline lookup yields CDR1 WSHSY and CDR2 SAAADI. V was cut by 7 bases and J by 0 bases, with 12 bases left in between. The CDR3 is 15 residues long. CDR3 coding DNA: TGCGCCAGCATGATTCGCCTACCGAACACCGGGGAGCTGTTTTTT. This encodes CASMIRLPNTGELFF.

The chain employs TRBV5-1 and TRBJ2-5; the match to TRBD2 covers 8 bases. Germline V gene lookup returns CDR1 SGHRS and CDR2 YFSETQ. With 4 bases clipped from V and 5 bases from J, the junction kept 13 bases outside the gene matches. The CDR3 is 16 residues long. Written as DNA, the CDR3 is TGCGCCAGCAGCAGAACCCCCCAGCGGGGGAGCGAGACCCAGTACTTC. Residues: CASSRTPQRGSETQYF.

J is TRBJ2-4 and V is TRBV18, with a tentative D call TRBD1 (5 bases). Germline CDR1 KGHSH, CDR2 LQKENI. The V end was cut by 1 base, the J end by 3 bases, with 7 bases between. The CDR3 sequence is 14 residues long. CDR3 DNA: TGTGCCAGCTCACCACGGGGCGACAAAAACATTCAGTACTTC. Its protein product is CASSPRGDKNIQYF.

V is TRBV9 and J is TRBJ1-2, with D perhaps TRBD1 (5 bases). From germline, CDR1 is SGDLS and CDR2 YYNGEE. V was trimmed by 2 bases and J by 4 bases, leaving 9 bases between them. The CDR3 covers 13 residues. CDR3 sequence reads: CASSVGPAYGYTF. The CDR3 coding sequence is TGTGCCAGCAGCGTGGGGCCCGCCTATGGCTACACCTTC.

The rearrangement uses TRBV10-2 and TRBJ2-7; 14 bases match TRBD2. The CDR3 covers 18 residues. Germline CDR1 WSHSY, CDR2 SAAADI. The junction had 17 bases not matched to a gene; V was cut back by 7 bases and J by 6 bases. This CDR3 is CASTERTSGRPTGFEQYF. CDR3 DNA: TGCGCCAGCACCGAGAGGACTAGCGGGAGGCCCACAGGCTTCGAGCAGTACTTC.

The rearrangement joins TRBV6-6 to TRBJ1-4, with unresolved D. Germline CDR1 reads MNHNY; CDR2 reads SVGAGI (reference sequence). V lost 2 bases and J lost 4, with 8 bases in between. The CDR3 extends over 14 amino acids. The DNA of the CDR3 is TGTGCCAGCAGTTACCCCTACCGTAATGAAAAACTGTTTTTT. The encoded protein is CASSYPYRNEKLFF.

The chain combines TRBV11-3 with TRBJ2-3, with D hard to call. V was trimmed by 2 bases and J by 5 bases, leaving 14 bases between them. The CDR3 runs to 15 residues. Germline V CDR1 and CDR2: SGHNT, YENEEA. CDR3 region: CASSLHPDLQDTQYF. CDR3 bases: TGTGCCAGCAGCTTACACCCGGACCTTCAAGATACGCAGTATTTT.

This chain joins TRBV20-1 and TRBJ2-1; a possible D gene is TRBD2 (5 bases). From germline, CDR1 is DFQATT and CDR2 SNEGSKA (reference sequence). This CDR3 contains 11 residues. Trimming left V 4 bases short and J 9 bases short, with 10 bases between. CDR3 sequence reads: CSATRRSEQFF. The CDR3 bases are TGCAGTGCTACTAGGAGGAGTGAGCAGTTCTTC.

This clone was picked up one time. This chain uses TRBV29-1 with TRBJ2-5; the D gene could be TRBD1 or TRBD2 (6 bases each). The J call may be mistaken, given a closer DNA end match to TRBJ2-7. The CDR3 runs to 13 residues. Germline CDR1 reads SQVTM; CDR2 reads ANQGSEA. CDR3 in amino acids: CSVVTGANHEQYF. The CDR3 DNA reads TGCAGCGTTGTCACGGGGGCCAACCACGAGCAGTACTTC.

J is TRBJ1-5 and V is TRBV30; D is undetermined. The CDR3 totals 13 residues. The V end lost 6 bases, the J end lost 0 bases, and 9 bases lay between the germline ends. Germline CDR1 GTSNPN, CDR2 SVGIG (reference sequence). CDR3 in amino acids: CACAADSNQPQHF. CDR3 sequence (DNA): TGTGCCTGCGCGGCAGATAGCAATCAGCCCCAGCATTTT.

This clone was detected only once. This rearrangement joins TRBV6-5 to TRBJ1-6; D not resolved. Germline CDR1 MNHEY, CDR2 SVGAGI. The CDR3 is 16 amino acids. With 0 bases removed from V and 9 bases from J, the gap between germline ends came to 15 bases. The CDR3: CASSYSNPGQISPLHF. CDR3 in DNA: TGTGCCAGCAGTTACTCGAATCCTGGGCAGATTTCACCCCTCCACTTT.